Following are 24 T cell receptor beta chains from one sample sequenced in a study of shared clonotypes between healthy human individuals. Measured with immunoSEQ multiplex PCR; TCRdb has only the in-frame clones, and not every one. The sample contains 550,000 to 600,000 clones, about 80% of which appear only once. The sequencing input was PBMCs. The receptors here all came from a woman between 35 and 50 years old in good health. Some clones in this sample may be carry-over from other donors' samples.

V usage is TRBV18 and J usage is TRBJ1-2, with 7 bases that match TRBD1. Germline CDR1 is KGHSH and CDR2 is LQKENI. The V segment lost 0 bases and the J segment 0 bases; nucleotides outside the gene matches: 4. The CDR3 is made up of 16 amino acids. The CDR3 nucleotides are TGTGCCAGCTCACCACCGGGCAGGGGGGCTAACTATGGCTACACCTTC. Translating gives CASSPPGRGANYGYTF.

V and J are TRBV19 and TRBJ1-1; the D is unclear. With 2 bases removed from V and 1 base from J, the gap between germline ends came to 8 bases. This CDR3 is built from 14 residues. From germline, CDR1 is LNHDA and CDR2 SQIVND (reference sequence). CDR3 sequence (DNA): TGTGCCAGTAGTATATTCGTCGGGAACACTGAAGCTTTCTTT. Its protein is CASSIFVGNTEAFF.

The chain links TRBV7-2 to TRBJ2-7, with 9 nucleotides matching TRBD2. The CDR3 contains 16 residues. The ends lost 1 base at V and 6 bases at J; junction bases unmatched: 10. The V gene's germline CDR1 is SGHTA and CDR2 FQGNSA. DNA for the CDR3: TGTGCCAGCAGCTTAGGGGGTGGGCTAGCGGGAAGCGAGCAGTACTTC. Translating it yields CASSLGGGLAGSEQYF.

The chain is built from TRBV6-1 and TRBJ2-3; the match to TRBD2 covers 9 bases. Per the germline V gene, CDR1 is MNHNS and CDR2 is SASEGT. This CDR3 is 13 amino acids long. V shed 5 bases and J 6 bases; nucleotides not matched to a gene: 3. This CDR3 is CASSSGRTDTQYF. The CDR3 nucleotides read TGTGCCAGCAGTAGCGGGAGGACCGATACGCAGTATTTT.

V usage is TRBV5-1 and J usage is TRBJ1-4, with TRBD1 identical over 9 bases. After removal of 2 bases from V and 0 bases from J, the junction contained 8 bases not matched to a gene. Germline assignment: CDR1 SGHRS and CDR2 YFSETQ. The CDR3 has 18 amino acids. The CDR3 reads CASSFYPTGGSTNEKLFF. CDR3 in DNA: TGCGCCAGCAGCTTTTACCCGACAGGGGGGTCAACTAATGAAAAACTGTTTTTT.

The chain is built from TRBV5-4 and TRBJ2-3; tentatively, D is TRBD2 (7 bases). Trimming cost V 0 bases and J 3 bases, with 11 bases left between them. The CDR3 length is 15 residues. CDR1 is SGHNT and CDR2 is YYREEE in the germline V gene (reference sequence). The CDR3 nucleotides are TGTGCCAGCAGCTTGGCCGGGGGGCGAACAGATACGCAGTATTTT. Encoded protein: CASSLAGGRTDTQYF.

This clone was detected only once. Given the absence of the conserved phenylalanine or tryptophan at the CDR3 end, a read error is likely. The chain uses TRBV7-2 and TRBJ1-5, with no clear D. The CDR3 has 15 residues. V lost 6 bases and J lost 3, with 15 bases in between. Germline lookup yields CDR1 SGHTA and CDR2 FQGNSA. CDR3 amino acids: CASSQWQEINQPQHL. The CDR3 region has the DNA TGTGCCAGCAGTCAGTGGCAGGAGATCAATCAGCCCCAGCATCTT.

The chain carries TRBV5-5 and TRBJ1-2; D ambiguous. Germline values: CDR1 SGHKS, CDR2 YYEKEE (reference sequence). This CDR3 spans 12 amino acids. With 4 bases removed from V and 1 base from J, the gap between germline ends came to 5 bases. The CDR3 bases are TGTGCCAGCAGCGAGAATAACTATGGCTACACCTTC. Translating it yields CASSENNYGYTF. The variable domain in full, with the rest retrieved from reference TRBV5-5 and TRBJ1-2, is DAGVTQSPTHLIKTRGQQVTLRCSPISGHKSVSWYQQVLGQGPQFIFQYYEKEERGRGNFPDRFSARQFPNYSSELNVNALLLGDSALYLCASSENNYGYTFGSGTRLTVV.

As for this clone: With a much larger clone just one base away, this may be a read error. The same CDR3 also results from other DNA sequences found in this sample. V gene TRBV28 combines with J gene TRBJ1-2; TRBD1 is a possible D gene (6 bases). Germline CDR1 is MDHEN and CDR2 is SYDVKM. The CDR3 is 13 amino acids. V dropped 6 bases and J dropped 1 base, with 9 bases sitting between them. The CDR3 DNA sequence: TGTGCCAGCAGCTTGGACAGTAACTATGGCTACACCTTC. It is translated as CASSLDSNYGYTF.

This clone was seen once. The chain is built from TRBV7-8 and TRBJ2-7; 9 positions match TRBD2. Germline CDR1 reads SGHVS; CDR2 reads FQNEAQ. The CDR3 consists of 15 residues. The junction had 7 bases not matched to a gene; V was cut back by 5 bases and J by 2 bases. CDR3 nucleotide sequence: TGTGCCAGCAGCGGCAGACTAGCGGTTACCTACGAGCAGTACTTC. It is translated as CASSGRLAVTYEQYF. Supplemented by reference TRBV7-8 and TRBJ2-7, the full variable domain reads GAGVSQSPRYKVAKRGQDVALRCDPISGHVSLFWYQQALGQGPEFLTYFQNEAQLDKSGLPSDRFFAERPEGSVSTLKIQRTQQEDSAVYLCASSGRLAVTYEQYFGPGTRLTVT.

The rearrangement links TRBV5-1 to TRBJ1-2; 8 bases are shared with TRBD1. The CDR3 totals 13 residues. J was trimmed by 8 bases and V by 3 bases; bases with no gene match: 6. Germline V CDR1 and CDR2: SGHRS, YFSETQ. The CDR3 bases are TGCGCCAGCAGCTCACAGGGGGAAGAAGGCTACACCTTC. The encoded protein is CASSSQGEEGYTF.

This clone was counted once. The CDR3 spells CASSLDLGGEQYF. The CDR3 DNA sequence: TGTGCCAGCAGCTTAGATTTAGGAGGGGAGCAGTACTTC. The chain uses TRBV7-6 and TRBJ2-7; D might be TRBD2 (6 bases). Germline V gives CDR1 SGHVS, CDR2 FNYEAQ. The CDR3 consists of 13 residues. V was trimmed by 1 base and J by 7 bases, leaving 11 bases between them.

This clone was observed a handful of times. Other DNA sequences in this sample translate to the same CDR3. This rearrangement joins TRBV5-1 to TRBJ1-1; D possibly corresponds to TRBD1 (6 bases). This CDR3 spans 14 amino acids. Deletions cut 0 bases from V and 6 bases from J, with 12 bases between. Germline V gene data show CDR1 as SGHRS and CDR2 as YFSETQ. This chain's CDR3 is CASSLEAGVAEAFF. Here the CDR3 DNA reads TGCGCCAGCAGCTTGGAGGCAGGGGTGGCTGAAGCTTTCTTT.

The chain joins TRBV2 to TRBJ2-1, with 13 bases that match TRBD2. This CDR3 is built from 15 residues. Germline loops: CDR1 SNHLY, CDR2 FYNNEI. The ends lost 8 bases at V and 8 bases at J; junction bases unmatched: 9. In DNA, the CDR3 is TGTGCCAGCTTCAGTAGGACTAGCGGGAGCTATGAGCAGTTCTTC. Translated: CASFSRTSGSYEQFF.

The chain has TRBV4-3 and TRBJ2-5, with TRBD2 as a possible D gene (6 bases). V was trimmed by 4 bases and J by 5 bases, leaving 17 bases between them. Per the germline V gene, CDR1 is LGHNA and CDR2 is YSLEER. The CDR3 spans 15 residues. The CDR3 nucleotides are TGCGCCAGCAGCCCTTCCGGCGGAGGGTTGGAGACCCAGTACTTC. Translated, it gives CASSPSGGGLETQYF.

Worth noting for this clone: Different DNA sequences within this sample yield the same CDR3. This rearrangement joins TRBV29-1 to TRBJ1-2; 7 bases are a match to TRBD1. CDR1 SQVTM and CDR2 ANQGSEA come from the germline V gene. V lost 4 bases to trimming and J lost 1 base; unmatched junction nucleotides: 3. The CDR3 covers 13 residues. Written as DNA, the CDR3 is TGCAGCGTTGGACAGGGCGATAACTATGGCTACACCTTC. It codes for CSVGQGDNYGYTF.

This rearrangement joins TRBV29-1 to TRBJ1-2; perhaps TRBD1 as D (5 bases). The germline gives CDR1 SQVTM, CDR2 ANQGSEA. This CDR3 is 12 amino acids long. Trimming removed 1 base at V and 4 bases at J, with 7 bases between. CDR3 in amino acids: CSVEGQPYGYTF. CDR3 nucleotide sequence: TGCAGCGTTGAAGGACAGCCCTATGGCTACACCTTC.

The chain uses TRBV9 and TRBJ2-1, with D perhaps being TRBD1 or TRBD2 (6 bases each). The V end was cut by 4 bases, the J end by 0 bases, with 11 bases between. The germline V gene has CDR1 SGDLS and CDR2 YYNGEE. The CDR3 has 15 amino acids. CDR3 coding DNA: TGTGCCAGCAGCCCAAAGGGGGGCTCCTACAATGAGCAGTTCTTC. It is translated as CASSPKGGSYNEQFF.

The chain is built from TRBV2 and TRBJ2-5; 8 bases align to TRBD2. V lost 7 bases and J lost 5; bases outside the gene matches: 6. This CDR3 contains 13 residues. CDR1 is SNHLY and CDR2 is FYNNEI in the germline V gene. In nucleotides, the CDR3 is TGTGCCAGCACCTCGGGACTAGTCGAGACCCAGTACTTC. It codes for CASTSGLVETQYF.

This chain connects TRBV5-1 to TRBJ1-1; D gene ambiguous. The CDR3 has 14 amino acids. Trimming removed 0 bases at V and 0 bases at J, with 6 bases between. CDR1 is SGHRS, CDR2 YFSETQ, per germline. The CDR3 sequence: CASSLEQMNTEAFF. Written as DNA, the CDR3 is TGCGCCAGCAGCTTGGAACAGATGAACACTGAAGCTTTCTTT.

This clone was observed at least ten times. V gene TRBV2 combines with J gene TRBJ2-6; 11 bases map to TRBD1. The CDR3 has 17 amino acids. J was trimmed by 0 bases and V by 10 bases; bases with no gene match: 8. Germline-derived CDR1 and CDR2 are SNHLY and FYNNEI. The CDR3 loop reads CATSGTGGSSGANVLTF. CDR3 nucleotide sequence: TGTGCCACATCCGGGACAGGGGGATCCTCTGGGGCCAACGTCCTGACTTTC. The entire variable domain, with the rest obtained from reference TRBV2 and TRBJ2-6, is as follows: EPEVTQTPSHQVTQMGQEVILRCVPISNHLYFYWYRQILGQKVEFLVSFYNNEISEKSEIFDDQFSVERPDGSNFTLKIRSTKLEDSAMYFCATSGTGGSSGANVLTFGAGSRLTVL.

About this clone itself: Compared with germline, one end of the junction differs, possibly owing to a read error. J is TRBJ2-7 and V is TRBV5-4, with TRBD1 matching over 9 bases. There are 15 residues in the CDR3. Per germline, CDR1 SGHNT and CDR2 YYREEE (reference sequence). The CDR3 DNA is TGTGCCAGCAGCTTGGATTTGGGACAGGGCTACGAGCAGCACTTC. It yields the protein CASSLDLGQGYEQHF.

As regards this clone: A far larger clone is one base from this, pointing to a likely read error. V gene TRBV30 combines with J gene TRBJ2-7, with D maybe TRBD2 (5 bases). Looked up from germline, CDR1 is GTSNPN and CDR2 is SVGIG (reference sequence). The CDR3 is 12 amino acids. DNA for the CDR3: TGTGCCTGGGAGGGAGAAATTGGAGAGCAGCACTTC. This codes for CAWEGEIGEQHF.

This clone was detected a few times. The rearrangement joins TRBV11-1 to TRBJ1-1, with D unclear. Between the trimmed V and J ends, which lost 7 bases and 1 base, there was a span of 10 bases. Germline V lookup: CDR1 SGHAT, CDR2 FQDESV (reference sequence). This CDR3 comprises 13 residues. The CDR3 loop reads CASTPRRNTEAFF. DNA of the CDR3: TGTGCCAGCACCCCACGGAGGAACACTGAAGCTTTCTTT.